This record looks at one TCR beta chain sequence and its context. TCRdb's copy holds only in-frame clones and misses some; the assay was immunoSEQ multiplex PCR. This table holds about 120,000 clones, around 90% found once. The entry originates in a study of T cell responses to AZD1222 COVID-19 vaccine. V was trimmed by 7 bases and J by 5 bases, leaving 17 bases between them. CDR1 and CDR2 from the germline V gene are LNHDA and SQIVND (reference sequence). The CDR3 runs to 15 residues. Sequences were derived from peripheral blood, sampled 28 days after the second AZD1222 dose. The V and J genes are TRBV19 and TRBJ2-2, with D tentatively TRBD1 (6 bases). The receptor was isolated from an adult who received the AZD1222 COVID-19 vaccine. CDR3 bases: TGTGCCAGTACCCGTCTAGGGACAATGACCGGGGAGCTGTTTTTT. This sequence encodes CASTRLGTMTGELFF.